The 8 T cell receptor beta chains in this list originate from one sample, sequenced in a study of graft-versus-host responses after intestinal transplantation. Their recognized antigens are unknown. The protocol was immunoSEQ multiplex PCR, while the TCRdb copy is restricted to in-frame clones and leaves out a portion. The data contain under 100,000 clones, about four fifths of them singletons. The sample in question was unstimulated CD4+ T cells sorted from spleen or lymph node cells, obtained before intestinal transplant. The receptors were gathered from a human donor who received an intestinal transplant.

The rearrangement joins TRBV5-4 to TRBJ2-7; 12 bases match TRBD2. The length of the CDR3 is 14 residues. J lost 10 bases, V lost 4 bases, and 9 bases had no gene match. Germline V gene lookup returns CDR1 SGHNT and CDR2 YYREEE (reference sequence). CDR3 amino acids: CASSLRTSGEIQYF. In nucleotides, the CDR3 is TGTGCCAGCAGCCTGCGGACTAGCGGGGAGATCCAGTACTTC.

Here the CDR3 DNA reads TGTGCCAGCAGGAGTAACCGCTTGACAGGGAAGGGCTACACCTTC. Protein: CASRSNRLTGKGYTF. The chain employs TRBV2 and TRBJ1-2, with TRBD1 matching over 7 bases. V was clipped by 6 bases and J by 8 bases; unmatched bases: 15. Germline CDR1 SNHLY, CDR2 FYNNEI. This CDR3 has 15 residues.

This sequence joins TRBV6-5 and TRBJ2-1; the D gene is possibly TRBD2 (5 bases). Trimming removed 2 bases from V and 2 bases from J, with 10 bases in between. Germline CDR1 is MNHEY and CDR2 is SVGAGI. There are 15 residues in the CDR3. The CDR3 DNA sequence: TGTGCCAGCAGTTACCGCGGGCCAGCCTACAATGAGCAGTTCTTC. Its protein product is CASSYRGPAYNEQFF.

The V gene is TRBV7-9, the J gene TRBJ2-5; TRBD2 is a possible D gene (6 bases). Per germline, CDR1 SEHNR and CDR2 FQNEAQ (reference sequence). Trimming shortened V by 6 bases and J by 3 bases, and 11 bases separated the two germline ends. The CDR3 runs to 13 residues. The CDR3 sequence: CASRIGGKETQYF. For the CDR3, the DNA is TGTGCCAGCAGGATCGGAGGGAAAGAGACCCAGTACTTC.

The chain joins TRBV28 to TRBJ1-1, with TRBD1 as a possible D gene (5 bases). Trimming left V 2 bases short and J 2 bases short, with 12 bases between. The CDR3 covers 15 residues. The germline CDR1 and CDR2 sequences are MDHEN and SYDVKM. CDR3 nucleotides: TGTGCCAGCAGTTTAATAGGGGTGGGAAACACTGAAGCTTTCTTT. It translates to CASSLIGVGNTEAFF.

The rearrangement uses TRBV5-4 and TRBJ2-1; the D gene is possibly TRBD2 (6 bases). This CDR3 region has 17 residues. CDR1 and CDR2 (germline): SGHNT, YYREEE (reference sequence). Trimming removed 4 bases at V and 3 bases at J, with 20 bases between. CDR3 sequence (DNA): TGTGCCAGCAGCGGGATGGCCGCCGGGACTCACTACAATGAGCAGTTCTTC. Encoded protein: CASSGMAAGTHYNEQFF.

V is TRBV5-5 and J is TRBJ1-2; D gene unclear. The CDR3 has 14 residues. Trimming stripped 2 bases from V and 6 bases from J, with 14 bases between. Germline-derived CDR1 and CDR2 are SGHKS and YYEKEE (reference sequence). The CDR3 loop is CASSFSRRTDGYTF. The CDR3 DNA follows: TGTGCCAGCAGCTTCAGTAGGAGGACGGATGGCTACACCTTC.

This CDR3 is CASSERSQSPYGYTF. The DNA for the CDR3 is TGTGCCAGCAGTGAAAGGAGTCAGTCCCCTTATGGCTACACCTTC. V usage is TRBV6-1 and J usage is TRBJ1-2; D gene uncertain. The V and J ends lost 2 bases and 5 bases respectively, with 15 bases between them. Germline V gives CDR1 MNHNS, CDR2 SASEGT. The CDR3 spans 15 residues.